Following are 2 T cell receptor beta chains from one sample sequenced in a study of CD8 T cells in ankylosing spondylitis. No antigens are known for them. A single record per CDR3 protein comes from TCRdb applying MiXCR to the 5' RACE reads. The sample has a few hundred thousand distinct CDR3 sequences, over 15% seen once. Study-level points and caveats: A TCR beta motif made of fewer than ten highly homologous variants seemed typical of ankylosing spondylitis blood.

Sequencing was done on a sample of blood, either unsorted or a sorted T cell fraction (not recorded which). The receptor source for this set is a male donor with ankylosing spondylitis.

This clonotype has just a few counts. The chain uses TRBV7-9 and TRBJ2-7; the D is unclear. The ends were cut back, 1 base at V and 5 bases at J, with 15 bases in the middle. The CDR3 extends over 15 amino acids. Germline CDR1 and CDR2: SEHNR and FQNEAQ (reference sequence). The CDR3 loop is CASSLDSAGVHEQYF. The CDR3 DNA reads as TGTGCCAGCAGCTTAGACTCGGCAGGTGTTCACGAGCAGTACTTC.

This clonotype was observed a few times. The V and J genes are TRBV25-1 and TRBJ1-3; a weak D match, TRBD1 (6 bases). Germline assignment: CDR1 MGHDK and CDR2 SYGVNS. Deletions cut 6 bases from V and 4 bases from J, with 16 bases between. This CDR3 is 15 amino acids long. CDR3: CASSPSGGRGNTIYF. For the CDR3, the DNA is TGTGCCAGCAGCCCTTCGGGGGGGCGCGGAAACACCATATATTTT.